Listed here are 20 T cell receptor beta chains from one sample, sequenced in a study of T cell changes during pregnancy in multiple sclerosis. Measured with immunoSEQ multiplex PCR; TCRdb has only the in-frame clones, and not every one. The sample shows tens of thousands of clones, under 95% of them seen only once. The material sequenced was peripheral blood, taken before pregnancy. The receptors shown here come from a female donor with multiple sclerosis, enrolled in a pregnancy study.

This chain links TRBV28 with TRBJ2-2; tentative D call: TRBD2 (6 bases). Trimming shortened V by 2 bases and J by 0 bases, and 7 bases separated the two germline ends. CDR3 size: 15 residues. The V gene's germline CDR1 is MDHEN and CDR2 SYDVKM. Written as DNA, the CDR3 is TGTGCCAGCAGTTTAGGCGGGACGAACACCGGGGAGCTGTTTTTT. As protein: CASSLGGTNTGELFF. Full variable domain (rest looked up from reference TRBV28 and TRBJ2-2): DVKVTQSSRYLVKRTGEKVFLECVQDMDHENMFWYRQDPGLGLRLIYFSYDVKMKEKGDIPEGYSVSREKKERFSLILESASTNQTSMYLCASSLGGTNTGELFFGEGSRLTVL.

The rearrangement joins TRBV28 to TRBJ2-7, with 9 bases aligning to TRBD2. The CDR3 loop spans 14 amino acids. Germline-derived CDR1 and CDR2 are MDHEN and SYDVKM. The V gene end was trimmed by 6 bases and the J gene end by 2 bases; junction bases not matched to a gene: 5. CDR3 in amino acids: CASSRSGSPYEQYF. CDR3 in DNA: TGTGCCAGCAGCCGTAGCGGGAGTCCCTACGAGCAGTACTTC.

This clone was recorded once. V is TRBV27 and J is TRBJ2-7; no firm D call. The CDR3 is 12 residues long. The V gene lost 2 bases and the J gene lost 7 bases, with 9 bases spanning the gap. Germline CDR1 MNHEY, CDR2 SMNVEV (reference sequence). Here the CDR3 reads CASSLRDGEQYF. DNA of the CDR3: TGTGCCAGCAGTTTAAGAGATGGTGAGCAGTACTTC.

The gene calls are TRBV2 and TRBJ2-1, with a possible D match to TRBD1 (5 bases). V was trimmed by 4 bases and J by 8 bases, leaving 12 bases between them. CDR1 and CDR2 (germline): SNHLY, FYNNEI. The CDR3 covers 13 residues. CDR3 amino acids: CASSAEQAHEQFF. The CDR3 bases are TGTGCCAGCAGTGCTGAACAGGCCCATGAGCAGTTCTTC.

The CDR3 coding sequence is TGTGCCAGCAGCCTTGGCGGTGACTATGGCTACACCTTC. Residues: CASSLGGDYGYTF. The rearrangement uses TRBV2 and TRBJ1-2; D not resolved. Germline-derived CDR1 and CDR2 are SNHLY and FYNNEI. The CDR3 contains 13 residues. The germline V and J ends were trimmed by 6 bases and 3 bases, with 11 bases remaining between them.

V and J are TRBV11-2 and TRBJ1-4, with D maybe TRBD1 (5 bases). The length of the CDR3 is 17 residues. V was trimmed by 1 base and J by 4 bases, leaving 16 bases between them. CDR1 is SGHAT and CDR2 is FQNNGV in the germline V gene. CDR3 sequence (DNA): TGTGCCAGCAGCTTAGGGGTCGGGGGACGTGGTAATGAAAAACTGTTTTTT. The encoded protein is CASSLGVGGRGNEKLFF.

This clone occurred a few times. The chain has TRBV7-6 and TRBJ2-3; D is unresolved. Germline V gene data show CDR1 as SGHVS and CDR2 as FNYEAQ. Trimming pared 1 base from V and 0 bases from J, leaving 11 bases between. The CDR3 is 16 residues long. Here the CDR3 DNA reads TGTGCCAGCAGCTTAGGGCACATGACTAGCACAGATACGCAGTATTTT. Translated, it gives CASSLGHMTSTDTQYF.

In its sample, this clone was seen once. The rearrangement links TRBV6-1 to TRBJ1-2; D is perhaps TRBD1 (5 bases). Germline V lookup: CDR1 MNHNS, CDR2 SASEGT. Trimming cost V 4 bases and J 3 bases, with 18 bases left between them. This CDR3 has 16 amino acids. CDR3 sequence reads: CASSARGGVSDYGYTF. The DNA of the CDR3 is TGTGCCAGCAGTGCCCGGGGGGGGGTAAGTGACTATGGCTACACCTTC.

CDR3 in DNA: TGCGCCAGCAGCCGCGTCAGTTTAGGCGGCGAGCAGTACTTC. Its translation: CASSRVSLGGEQYF. V and J are TRBV5-1 and TRBJ2-7; no reliable D call. The germline V gene has CDR1 SGHRS and CDR2 YFSETQ. This CDR3 has 14 residues. The germline V and J ends were trimmed by 4 bases and 6 bases, with 17 bases remaining between them.

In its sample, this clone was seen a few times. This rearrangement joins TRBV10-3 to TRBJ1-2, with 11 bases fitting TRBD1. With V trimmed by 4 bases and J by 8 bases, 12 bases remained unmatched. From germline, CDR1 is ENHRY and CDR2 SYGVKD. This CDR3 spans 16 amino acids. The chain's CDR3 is CAISGLQDRGRKGYTF. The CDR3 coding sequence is TGTGCCATCAGTGGCCTCCAGGACAGGGGGCGAAAAGGCTACACCTTC.

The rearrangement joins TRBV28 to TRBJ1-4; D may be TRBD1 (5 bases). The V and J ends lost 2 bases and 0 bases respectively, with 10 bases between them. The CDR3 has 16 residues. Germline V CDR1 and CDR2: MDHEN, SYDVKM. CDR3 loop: CASSLKGSSTNEKLFF. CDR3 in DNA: TGTGCCAGCAGTTTAAAGGGGTCCTCAACTAATGAAAAACTGTTTTTT.

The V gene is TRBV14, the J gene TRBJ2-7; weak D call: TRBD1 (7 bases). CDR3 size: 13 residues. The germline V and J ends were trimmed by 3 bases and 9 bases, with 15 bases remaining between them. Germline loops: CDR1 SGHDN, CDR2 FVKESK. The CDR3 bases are TGTGCCAGCAGCCAGTCCAATCAGGGGGGGCAGTACTTC. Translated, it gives CASSQSNQGGQYF.

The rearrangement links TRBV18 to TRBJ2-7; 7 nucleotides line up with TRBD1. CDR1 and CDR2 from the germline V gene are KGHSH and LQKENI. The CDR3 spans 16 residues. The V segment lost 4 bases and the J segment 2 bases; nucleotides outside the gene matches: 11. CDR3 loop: CASSHRSGTEAYEQYF. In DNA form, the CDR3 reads TGTGCCAGCTCACACCGGTCCGGGACAGAGGCCTACGAGCAGTACTTC.

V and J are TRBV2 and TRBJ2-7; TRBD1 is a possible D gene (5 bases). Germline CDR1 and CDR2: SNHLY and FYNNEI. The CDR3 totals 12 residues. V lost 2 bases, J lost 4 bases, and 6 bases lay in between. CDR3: CASSEQGYEQYF. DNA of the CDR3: TGTGCCAGCAGTGAACAGGGTTACGAGCAGTACTTC.

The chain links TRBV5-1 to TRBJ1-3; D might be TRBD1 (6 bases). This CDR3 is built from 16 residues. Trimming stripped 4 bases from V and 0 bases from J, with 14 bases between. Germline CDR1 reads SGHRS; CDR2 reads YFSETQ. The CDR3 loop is CASSPDSPSSGNTIYF. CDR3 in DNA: TGCGCCAGCAGCCCGGACAGCCCATCCTCTGGAAACACCATATATTTT.

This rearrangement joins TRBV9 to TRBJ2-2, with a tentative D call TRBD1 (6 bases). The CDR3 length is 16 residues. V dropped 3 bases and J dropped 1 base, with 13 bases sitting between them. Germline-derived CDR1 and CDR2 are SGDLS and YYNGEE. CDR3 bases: TGTGCCAGCAGCGGCAAGAGGGGGATGAACACCGGGGAGCTGTTTTTT. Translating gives CASSGKRGMNTGELFF.

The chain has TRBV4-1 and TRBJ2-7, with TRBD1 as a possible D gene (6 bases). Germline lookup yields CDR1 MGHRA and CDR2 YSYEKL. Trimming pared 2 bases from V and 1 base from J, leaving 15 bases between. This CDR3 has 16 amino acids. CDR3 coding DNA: TGCGCCAGCAGCCAATTAGCCGGGACACGTTCCTACGAGCAGTACTTC. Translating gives CASSQLAGTRSYEQYF.

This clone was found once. This CDR3 reads CASSIGTSGGLSDTQYF. The DNA of the CDR3 is TGCGCCAGCAGCATAGGGACTAGCGGGGGGTTATCAGATACGCAGTATTTT. This sequence joins TRBV5-1 and TRBJ2-3; 15 bases fit TRBD2. V lost 4 bases, J lost 4 bases, and 7 bases stayed unmatched. CDR3 size: 17 residues. Germline CDR1 is SGHRS and CDR2 is YFSETQ.

CDR3 nucleotide sequence: TGTGCCAGTAGTACCCGGACAGGGAGGGGAGAGACCCAGTACTTC. It translates to CASSTRTGRGETQYF. V gene TRBV19 combines with J gene TRBJ2-5, with a weak D call TRBD1 (8 bases). V was trimmed by 4 bases and J by 4 bases, leaving 16 bases between them. Germline V lookup: CDR1 LNHDA, CDR2 SQIVND (reference sequence). This CDR3 is 15 amino acids long.

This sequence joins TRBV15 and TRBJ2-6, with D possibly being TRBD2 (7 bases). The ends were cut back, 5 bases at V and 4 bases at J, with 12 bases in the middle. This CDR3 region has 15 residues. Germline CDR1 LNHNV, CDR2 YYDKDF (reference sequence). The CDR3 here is CATSSGRGGANVLTF. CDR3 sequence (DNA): TGTGCCACCAGCTCAGGGAGGGGGGGGGCCAACGTCCTGACTTTC.